Listed below are T cell receptor beta chains from one sample, sequenced in a study of T cells after yellow fever vaccination. Via MiXCR, TCRdb re-called the 5' RACE reads, giving one row per CDR3 protein. The table has about 68,000 distinct CDR3 sequences, approximately 7% seen once. This specimen was CD8+ T cells sorted from PBMCs, taken 45 days after the first yellow fever vaccination. These receptors all come from a man between 18 and 35 years old who received the YFV17D yellow fever vaccine. Each CDR3 is given with its conserved first and last residue. The order of the fields is CDR3 length, clone size, D gene, V gene, J gene, CDR3 DNA, CDR3 protein. A D gene is named only where the DNA matches it firmly. Rows may omit the clone size; those that give it use once, few, many or a size class.

>15|.|TRBD2|TRBV4-1|TRBJ2-7
TGCGCCAGCAGCACGACTAGCGGGGGGACCTACGAGCAGTACTTC
CASSTTSGGTYEQYF
>15|.|TRBD1|TRBV6-1|TRBJ2-7
TGTGCCAGCAGCCAGACAGGGGGCGAAACCTACGAGCAGTACTTC
CASSQTGGETYEQYF
>13|few|.|TRBV6-1|TRBJ1-6
TGTGCCAGCAGTGTCATGGTTGGCTCACCCCTCCACTTT
CASSVMVGSPLHF
>12|few|.|TRBV12-3/TRBV12-4|TRBJ2-5
TGTGCCAGCGCCCGCCCCCAAGAGACCCAGTACTTC
CASARPQETQYF
>13|many|TRBD1|TRBV11-2|TRBJ2-1
TGTGCCAGCAGTGGACAGGGGTTGGATGAGCAGTTCTTC
CASSGQGLDEQFF
>13|many|.|TRBV6-5|TRBJ2-3
TGTGCCAGCAGTTCCCGGGAGACAGATACGCAGTATTTT
CASSSRETDTQYF
>15|many|.|TRBV4-1|TRBJ1-2
TGCGCCAGCAGCCAAGAAATCGGGACAACCTATGGCTACACCTTC
CASSQEIGTTYGYTF
>15|.|TRBD2|TRBV5-8|TRBJ2-1
TGTGCCAGCAGCTTGGGGACTAGCGGGCGTAATGAGCAGTTCTTC
CASSLGTSGRNEQFF
>12|many|.|TRBV4-1|TRBJ1-2
TGCGCCAGCAGCCAAGGGGTAAGGGGCTACACCTTC
CASSQGVRGYTF
>16|many|.|TRBV7-9|TRBJ2-3
TGTGCCAGCAGCCCGCCGACAGGAACTAGCACAGATACGCAGTATTTT
CASSPPTGTSTDTQYF
>19|many|TRBD1|TRBV9|TRBJ1-4
TGTGCCAGCAGCGTAGGAGCGTCTTTAGACGAGGGGGCGCGAGAAAAACTGTTTTTT
CASSVGASLDEGAREKLFF
>18|many|.|TRBV20-1|TRBJ2-5
TGCAGTGCTAGAGTCACCCTCGGGCCTCTTTTAATAAAAGAGACCCAGTACTTC
CSARVTLGPLLIKETQYF
>15|many|.|TRBV6-1|TRBJ2-3
TGTGCCAGCAGCTTCGGAGGGGGCGGCACAGATACGCAGTATTTT
CASSFGGGGTDTQYF
>19|many|TRBD1|TRBV14|TRBJ2-2
TGTGCCAGCAGCCCAGGGGGCTGGGTTTTACGGCTTAACACCGGGGAGCTGTTTTTT
CASSPGGWVLRLNTGELFF
>14|many|.|TRBV21-1|TRBJ2-1
TGTGCCAGCAGCACCTCCCCAGCGGGAGAAGAGCAGTTCTTC
CASSTSPAGEEQFF
>15|many|TRBD1|TRBV7-2|TRBJ2-7
TGTGCCAGCAGCACGAGGGACAGGGCCTCCTACGAGCAGTACTTC
CASSTRDRASYEQYF
>14|many|.|TRBV5-1|TRBJ1-1
TGCGCCAGCAGCTTTTCCCCCCTTGGGACTGAAGCTTTCTTT
CASSFSPLGTEAFF
>14|.|TRBD2|TRBV5-6|TRBJ2-7
TGTGCCAGCAGCCTGACTAGCGGGTACTACGAGCAGTACTTC
CASSLTSGYYEQYF
>14|medium-sized|.|TRBV5-6|TRBJ2-1
TGTGCCAGCAGCTTTGGTCATTATCGGGGTGAGCAGTTCTTC
CASSFGHYRGEQFF
>14|many|.|TRBV28|TRBJ2-2
TGTGCCAGCAGTTTAACAGGGTACACCGGGGAGCTGTTTTTT
CASSLTGYTGELFF
>16|.|.|TRBV6-2/TRBV6-3|TRBJ1-1
TGTGCCAGCACCCGAGGAGGGTCAGGAATGAACACTGAAGCTTTCTTT
CASTRGGSGMNTEAFF
>17|.|TRBD1|TRBV4-1|TRBJ2-2
TGCGCCAGCAGCCACCTTCCCGGACAGGCCTCCACCGGGGAGCTGTTTTTT
CASSHLPGQASTGELFF
>14|many|TRBD2|TRBV7-9|TRBJ2-1
TGTGCCAGCAACACGGGGGGGCTTAACAATGAGCAGTTCTTC
CASNTGGLNNEQFF
>16|many|.|TRBV7-2|TRBJ2-5
TGTGCCAGCAGCCGAACCGGGACTTATCGCCGGGAGACCCAGTACTTC
CASSRTGTYRRETQYF
>16|.|TRBD1|TRBV29-1|TRBJ2-5
TGCAGCGTTGAAACCCCCGGGACAGGGTATTTTGAGACCCAGTACTTC
CSVETPGTGYFETQYF
>13|many|.|TRBV7-2|TRBJ2-3
TGTGCCAGCAGACTTAACTTGATAGATACGCAGTATTTT
CASRLNLIDTQYF
>14|many|.|TRBV20-1|TRBJ2-4
TGCAGTGCTAGTAAGGTCCTAGCCAAAAACATTCAGTACTTC
CSASKVLAKNIQYF
>15|.|.|TRBV19|TRBJ2-7
TGTGCCAGTAGACCAGGAGGACAGAACTCCTACGAGCAGTACTTC
CASRPGGQNSYEQYF
>14|few|.|TRBV6-5|TRBJ2-2
TGTGCCAGCAGTTACGATTCCCTGACCGGGGAGCTGTTTTTT
CASSYDSLTGELFF
>18|few|TRBD2|TRBV4-3|TRBJ2-2
TGCGCCAGCAGCCAAGTGTATAGCGGGGAGACGAACACCGGGGAGCTGTTTTTT
CASSQVYSGETNTGELFF
>13|many|TRBD1|TRBV29-1|TRBJ1-5
TGCAGCGTCCAGGACAGGGAGGATCAGCCCCAGCATTTT
CSVQDREDQPQHF
>15|.|TRBD2|TRBV20-1|TRBJ2-2
TGCAGTGCCCGACCGGGACTAGCGGAAACCGGGGAGCTGTTTTTT
CSARPGLAETGELFF
>17|.|.|TRBV5-1|TRBJ2-1
TGCGCCAGCAGCTTGGAAGTCGGGCAGAGCTCCTACAATGAGCAGTTCTTC
CASSLEVGQSSYNEQFF
>12|many|.|TRBV29-1|TRBJ2-3
TGCAGCGCCCTGGACAGCACAGATACGCAGTATTTT
CSALDSTDTQYF
>16|.|.|TRBV4-2|TRBJ2-7
TGTGCCAGCAGCCAAGGCGGGACGGCGCCGACCTACGAGCAGTACTTC
CASSQGGTAPTYEQYF